The TCR beta chain under discussion was sequenced for a study of CD8+CD57+ T cells in acquired aplastic anemia. Study-wide background: DNA from sorted CD4+ and CD8+ cells averaged roughly 3.4 ug.

CDR3 and TCR beta VDJ profiling relied on genomic DNA as the template. TCRdb independently ran MiXCR on the reads; one entry per CDR3 protein. The sample has hundreds of thousands of distinct CDR3 sequences, 25% to 40% seen once. Patients picked for sequencing had shown CD8+CD57+ cell expansion detected by flow cytometry. There were no patients without severe acquired aplastic anemia. No patient had been given any therapy when blood was sampled. Broader study findings: Roughly 27 sequences, all CD8+ CDR3, were shared between patients and controls.

About this clonotype itself: Antigen unknown.

Trimming shortened V by 6 bases and J by 6 bases, and 11 bases separated the two germline ends. Germline loops: CDR1 SGHVS, CDR2 FQNEAQ. This CDR3 region has 13 residues. The chain has TRBV7-8 and TRBJ2-2; the D call may be TRBD1 or TRBD2 (5 bases each). The clonotype comes from a human donor with aplastic anemia. Sample: sorted CD4+, CD8+, or CD8+CD57+ T cells (not recorded which) from PBMCs. The CDR3 DNA follows: TGTGCCAGCAGTTACGGGACCGCCGGGGAGCTGTTTTTT. Translation gives CASSYGTAGELFF.